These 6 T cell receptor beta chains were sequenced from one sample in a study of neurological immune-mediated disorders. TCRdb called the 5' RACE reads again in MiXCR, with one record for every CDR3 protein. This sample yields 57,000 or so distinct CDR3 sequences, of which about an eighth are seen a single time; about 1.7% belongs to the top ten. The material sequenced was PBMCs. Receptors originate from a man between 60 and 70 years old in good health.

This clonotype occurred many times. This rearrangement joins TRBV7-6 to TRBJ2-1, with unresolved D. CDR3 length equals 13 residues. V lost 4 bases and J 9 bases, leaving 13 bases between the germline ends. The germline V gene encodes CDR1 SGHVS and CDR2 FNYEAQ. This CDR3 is CASSSQLTAEQFF. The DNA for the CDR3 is TGTGCCAGCAGCTCGCAGCTTACGGCTGAGCAGTTCTTC.

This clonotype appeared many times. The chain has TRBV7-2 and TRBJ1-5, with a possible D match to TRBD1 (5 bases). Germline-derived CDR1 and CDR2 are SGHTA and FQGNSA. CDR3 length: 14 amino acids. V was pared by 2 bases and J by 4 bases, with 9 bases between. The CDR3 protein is CASSLSQGNQPQHF. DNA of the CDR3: TGTGCCAGCAGCTTAAGCCAGGGTAATCAGCCCCAGCATTTT.

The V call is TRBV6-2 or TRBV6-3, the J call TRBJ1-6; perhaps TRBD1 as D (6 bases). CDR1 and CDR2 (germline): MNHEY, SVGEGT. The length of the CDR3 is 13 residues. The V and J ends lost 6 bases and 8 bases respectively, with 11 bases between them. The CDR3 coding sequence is TGTGCCAGCAGGTCGACAGGCTATTCACCCCTCCACTTT. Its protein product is CASRSTGYSPLHF.

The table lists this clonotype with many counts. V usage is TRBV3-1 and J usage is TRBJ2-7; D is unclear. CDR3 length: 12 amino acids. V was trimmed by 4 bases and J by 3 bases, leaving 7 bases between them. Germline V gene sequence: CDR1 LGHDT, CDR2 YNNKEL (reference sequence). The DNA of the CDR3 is TGTGCCAGCAGCCTAGGGCACTACGAGCAGTACTTC. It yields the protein CASSLGHYEQYF.

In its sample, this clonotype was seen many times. The CDR3 reads CASSHGRGLNQPQHF. The CDR3 bases are TGTGCCAGCAGTCACGGTAGGGGGCTAAATCAGCCCCAGCATTTT. The chain carries TRBV6-6 and TRBJ1-5; 7 bases fit TRBD1. CDR1 and CDR2 from the germline V gene are MNHNY and SVGAGI (reference sequence). V lost 5 bases, J lost 4 bases, and 8 bases stayed unmatched. This CDR3 contains 15 residues.

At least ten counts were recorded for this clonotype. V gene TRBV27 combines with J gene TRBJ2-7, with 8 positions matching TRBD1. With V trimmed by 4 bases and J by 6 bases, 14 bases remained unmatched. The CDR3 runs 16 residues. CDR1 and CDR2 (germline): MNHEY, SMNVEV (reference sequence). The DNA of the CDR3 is TGTGCCAGCAGTTCGTCCCGGACAGGGCGTCAGGGCGAGCAGTACTTC. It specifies CASSSSRTGRQGEQYF.